The 31 T cell receptor beta chains listed next were all sequenced from one sample in a study of CD8 T cells in Susac syndrome (dated by TCRdb to about 2019). Library method: the immunoSEQ multiplex PCR assay. RNA was extracted with the RNeasy kit and roughly 0.45 to 1 ug was reverse transcribed using random hexamers. Clones were called with MiXCR by TCRdb after fastp trimmed the public reads at Q25, and only in-frame beta chains were retained. Each record represents a unique CDR3 protein, reported with the most common genes and DNA among its rows. For this sample the table gives under 95,000 distinct CDR3 sequences, of which about 93% were detected only once. The ten largest clones capture around 0.33% of the sample. Sequenced material: CD4+ T cells from PBMCs. The receptor source for this set is a human donor with Susac syndrome.

The CDR3 region has the DNA TGTGCCAGCAGTTTAGGGGGATCGGGCGGCTACACCTTC. Amino acids: CASSLGGSGGYTF. The J gene is TRBJ1-2, the V gene TRBV12-3 or TRBV12-4; D unclear. Trimming stripped 1 base from V and 8 bases from J, with 11 bases between. This CDR3 is built from 13 residues.

This chain links TRBV20-1 with TRBJ2-1; TRBD2 matches 8 bases. Germline values: CDR1 DFQATT, CDR2 SNEGSKA (reference sequence). The CDR3 runs to 15 residues. Unmatched junction bases numbered 10, after V lost 6 bases and J lost 3 bases. The CDR3 DNA reads TGCAGTGCGGTCAAAGCGGGGGCCATCTACAATGAGCAGTTCTTC. It codes for CSAVKAGAIYNEQFF.

This clonotype was detected only a few times. The rearrangement joins TRBV11-2 to TRBJ1-5; a weak D match, TRBD1 (5 bases). Germline lookup yields CDR1 SGHAT and CDR2 FQNNGV. The germline V and J ends were trimmed by 0 bases and 7 bases, with 10 bases remaining between them. CDR3 length: 14 amino acids. The CDR3 loop is CASSLDRRGQPQHF. As DNA, the CDR3 is TGTGCCAGCAGCTTAGACAGACGGGGCCAGCCCCAGCATTTT.

The chain employs TRBV12-3 or TRBV12-4 and TRBJ1-1, with 11 bases aligning to TRBD1. J lost 5 bases, V lost 8 bases, and 7 bases had no gene match. The CDR3 consists of 14 residues. The CDR3 loop is CASVNRDRGTEAFF. CDR3 nucleotide sequence: TGTGCCAGCGTCAACCGGGACAGGGGGACTGAAGCTTTCTTT.

The chain joins TRBV20-1 to TRBJ1-1; no clear D. V was shortened by 5 bases and J by 5 bases, with 9 bases between the two germline ends. This CDR3 region has 11 residues. From germline, CDR1 is DFQATT and CDR2 SNEGSKA (reference sequence). This CDR3 is CSAPLVTEAFF. The CDR3 bases are TGCAGTGCTCCGCTAGTTACTGAAGCTTTCTTT.

V gene TRBV29-1 combines with J gene TRBJ2-3; the D is unclear. CDR3 size: 12 residues. CDR1 and CDR2 (germline): SQVTM, ANQGSEA. The CDR3 region has the DNA TGCACCAGCGCTCTCTTAGGGGATACGCAGTATTTT. Amino acids: CTSALLGDTQYF.

The V and J genes are TRBV6-6 and TRBJ1-2, with D perhaps TRBD1 (5 bases). Trimming removed 6 bases from V and 9 bases from J, with 14 bases in between. The CDR3 extends over 12 amino acids. Looked up from germline, CDR1 is MNHNY and CDR2 is SVGAGI (reference sequence). CDR3 coding DNA: TGTGCCAGCAGCCGTGGGGGAGGGCGCTACACCTTC. Its protein product is CASSRGGGRYTF.

As concerns this clonotype: Germline is not matched at one junction end, which may reflect a read error. The rearrangement uses TRBV4-1 and TRBJ2-7, with D unresolved. The CDR3 has 17 residues. Looked up from germline, CDR1 is MGHRA and CDR2 is YSYEKL. The CDR3 nucleotides are TGCGCCAGCAGCCAAGATCCTTTTGACACCCTGGCTTACGGGCAGTACTTC. Translating it yields CASSQDPFDTLAYGQYF.

The rearrangement uses TRBV6-6 and TRBJ1-5; D is unclear. Germline CDR1 MNHNY, CDR2 SVGAGI (reference sequence). The CDR3 is 14 amino acids. V lost 6 bases and J lost 5, with 14 bases in between. This CDR3 reads CASSKGRIDQPQHF. The CDR3 region has the DNA TGTGCCAGCAGCAAAGGGCGGATCGATCAGCCCCAGCATTTT.

The chain has TRBV6-4 and TRBJ2-6; the D is unclear. The CDR3 extends over 17 amino acids. Per the germline V gene, CDR1 is MRHNA and CDR2 is SNTAGT. With 3 bases removed from V and 1 base from J, the gap between germline ends came to 13 bases. The CDR3 loop reads CASSEVHMGSGANVLTF. CDR3 DNA sequence: TGTGCCAGCAGTGAAGTGCACATGGGGTCTGGGGCCAACGTCCTGACTTTC.

The chain links TRBV6-2 or TRBV6-3 to TRBJ2-5, with D possibly matching TRBD1 (5 bases). V lost 7 bases and J lost 2, with 11 bases in between. Germline CDR1 is MNHEY and CDR2 is SVGEGT. The CDR3 runs to 13 residues. CDR3 sequence (DNA): TGTGCCAGCATCCCATCAGGGCAAGAGACCCAGTACTTC. This encodes CASIPSGQETQYF.

V usage is TRBV20-1 and J usage is TRBJ1-1; tentative D call: TRBD1 (6 bases). Trimming took off 6 bases at V and 6 bases at J, with 11 bases between the two ends. Looked up from germline, CDR1 is DFQATT and CDR2 is SNEGSKA (reference sequence). This CDR3 is 11 amino acids long. The chain's CDR3 is CSAAGGPEAFF. The CDR3 nucleotides are TGCAGTGCCGCGGGGGGGCCTGAAGCTTTCTTT.

The chain employs TRBV29-1 and TRBJ1-2; D perhaps matches TRBD1 (5 bases). V was clipped by 4 bases and J by 3 bases, with 12 bases between them. The CDR3 sequence is 13 residues long. Germline V gives CDR1 SQVTM, CDR2 ANQGSEA. CDR3 protein: CSVVIREDYGYTF. CDR3 in DNA: TGCAGCGTTGTGATCAGGGAGGACTATGGCTACACCTTC. Full variable domain (rest looked up from reference TRBV29-1 and TRBJ1-2): SAVISQKPSRDICQRGTSLTIQCQVDSQVTMMFWYRQQPGQSLTLIATANQGSEATYESGFVIDKFPISRPNLTFSTLTVSNMSPEDSSIYLCSVVIREDYGYTFGSGTRLTVV.

The chain couples TRBV3-1 to TRBJ2-5; 11 bases map to TRBD2. Germline V CDR1 and CDR2: LGHDT, YNNKEL (reference sequence). This CDR3 is 16 amino acids long. V lost 4 bases and J lost 6; bases outside the gene matches: 10. In DNA, the CDR3 is TGTGCCAGCAGCCCTCTCGTTAGCGGGGGGGCTCAGACCCAGTACTTC. As protein: CASSPLVSGGAQTQYF.

The V call is TRBV7-6, the J call TRBJ2-3; weak D call: TRBD1 (7 bases). Germline V CDR1 and CDR2: SGHVS, FNYEAQ. This CDR3 region has 17 residues. Trimming took 5 bases from V and 6 from J, leaving 24 bases between them. The CDR3 here is CASSMGGLTGRSDTQYF. The CDR3 DNA sequence: TGTGCCAGCAGCATGGGGGGATTGACAGGGAGAAGTGATACGCAGTATTTT.

The V and J genes are TRBV6-6 and TRBJ1-3; D uncertain. Germline V gives CDR1 MNHNY, CDR2 SVGAGI (reference sequence). This CDR3 region has 15 residues. V was cut by 3 bases and J by 1 base, with 10 bases left in between. CDR3 protein: CASSYMGISGNTIYF. In DNA, the CDR3 is TGTGCCAGCAGTTATATGGGAATATCTGGAAACACCATATATTTT.

The V and J genes are TRBV12-3 or TRBV12-4 and TRBJ1-6, with D unresolved. The CDR3 length is 14 residues. Trimming cost V 3 bases and J 5 bases, with 8 bases left between them. The CDR3 coding sequence is TGTGCCAGCAGTTTTAGGGCCAATAATTCACCCCTCCACTTT. Translation: CASSFRANNSPLHF.

This rearrangement joins TRBV3-1 to TRBJ2-7; D uncertain. The germline V gene has CDR1 LGHDT and CDR2 YNNKEL (reference sequence). V was trimmed by 2 bases and J by 3 bases, leaving 5 bases between them. This CDR3 is 12 amino acids long. CDR3 sequence: CASSQRLYEQYF. The CDR3, as DNA: TGTGCCAGCAGCCAAAGACTCTACGAGCAGTACTTC.

This chain connects TRBV15 to TRBJ1-4; D is unresolved. The CDR3 covers 15 residues. Germline CDR1 LNHNV, CDR2 YYDKDF (reference sequence). The V gene lost 0 bases and the J gene lost 3 bases, with 8 bases spanning the gap. CDR3 nucleotide sequence: TGTGCCACCAGCAGAGACCCGGGATCTAATGAAAAACTGTTTTTT. This gives the protein CATSRDPGSNEKLFF.

The chain couples TRBV12-3 or TRBV12-4 to TRBJ1-1; D remains unclear. V was shortened by 0 bases and J by 13 bases, with 12 bases between the two germline ends. The CDR3 consists of 12 residues. DNA of the CDR3: TGTGCCAGCAGTTTAGCTAGCAAGGAGATTTTCTTT. It is translated as CASSLASKEIFF.

This clonotype occurred once. This chain uses TRBV20-1 with TRBJ2-6, with D unresolved. The CDR3 is 12 residues long. The V gene's germline CDR1 is DFQATT and CDR2 SNEGSKA (reference sequence). V was clipped by 6 bases and J by 1 base, with 4 bases between them. For the CDR3, the DNA is TGCAGTGCCCGTTCTGGGGCCAACGTCCTGACTTTC. This translates into CSARSGANVLTF.

The V and J genes are TRBV4-1 and TRBJ1-1; maybe TRBD1 (5 bases). CDR1 MGHRA and CDR2 YSYEKL come from the germline V gene. The V end lost 0 bases, the J end lost 11 bases, and 13 bases lay between the germline ends. The CDR3 covers 13 residues. Here the CDR3 reads CASSQDVVTEAFF. The CDR3 DNA reads as TGCGCCAGCAGCCAAGATGTGGTGACAGAGGCTTTCTTT.

The gene calls are TRBV7-9 and TRBJ2-5; possibly TRBD1 for D (5 bases). The germline gives CDR1 SEHNR, CDR2 FQNEAQ (reference sequence). Trimming took 5 bases from V and 4 from J, leaving 17 bases between them. The CDR3 runs to 15 residues. The CDR3 loop reads CASSPIQRGIETQYF. CDR3 in DNA: TGTGCCAGCAGCCCTATCCAAAGGGGTATAGAGACCCAGTACTTC.

The rearrangement links TRBV24-1 to TRBJ1-2; D call uncertain. Germline CDR1 and CDR2: KGHDR and SFDVKD. V dropped 1 base and J dropped 8 bases, with 7 bases sitting between them. The CDR3 is made up of 12 amino acids. The CDR3 reads CATSDFTGGYTF. As DNA, the CDR3 is TGTGCCACCAGTGATTTTACCGGAGGCTACACCTTC.

V is TRBV4-3 and J is TRBJ2-1; a weak D match, TRBD2 (6 bases). Per germline, CDR1 LGHNA and CDR2 YSLEER. Between the trimmed V and J ends, which lost 1 base and 9 bases, there was a span of 19 bases. The CDR3 sequence is 16 residues long. The CDR3 region has the DNA TGCGCCAGCAGCCAAGGAACCGCGGGACTGCCCCGTGAGCAGTTCTTC. It yields the protein CASSQGTAGLPREQFF.

In this sample, this clonotype turned up once. The chain links TRBV7-2 to TRBJ2-3; TRBD2 matches at 8 bases. Germline CDR1 is SGHTA and CDR2 is FQGNSA. The CDR3 is 17 residues long. The trim removed 0 bases at V and 3 bases at J, leaving 8 bases unmatched. Written as DNA, the CDR3 is TGTGCCAGCAGCTTAGCAGCGGGACTAGGTAGAACAGATACGCAGTATTTT. This sequence encodes CASSLAAGLGRTDTQYF.

The CDR3 here is CASSSSGQGNQPQHF. The CDR3 nucleotides are TGTGCCAGCAGTTCCTCGGGACAGGGCAATCAGCCCCAGCATTTT. This chain uses TRBV12-3 or TRBV12-4 with TRBJ1-5; 8 bases map to TRBD1. The CDR3 loop spans 15 amino acids. With 4 bases clipped from V and 2 bases from J, the junction kept 4 bases outside the gene matches.

The chain is built from TRBV28 and TRBJ1-1; D is undetermined. Germline loops: CDR1 MDHEN, CDR2 SYDVKM. This CDR3 is 16 amino acids long. V lost 1 base to trimming and J lost 0 bases, with 12 bases between them. The CDR3 loop is CASSLLGVSMNTEAFF. The CDR3 nucleotides read TGTGCCAGCAGTTTATTAGGAGTGAGCATGAACACTGAAGCTTTCTTT.

The gene calls are TRBV19 and TRBJ1-5; D remains ambiguous. Germline loops: CDR1 LNHDA, CDR2 SQIVND (reference sequence). Trimming took off 2 bases at V and 3 bases at J, with 8 bases between the two ends. The CDR3 has 14 residues. The chain's CDR3 is CASSIQPDNQPQHF. CDR3 DNA: TGTGCCAGTAGTATACAGCCGGACAATCAGCCCCAGCATTTT.

The table lists this clonotype with a count of one. CDR3 sequence: CASSPGTGAYGYTF. The CDR3 DNA sequence: TGTGCCAGCAGCCCCGGGACAGGGGCCTATGGCTACACCTTC. The rearrangement uses TRBV3-1 and TRBJ1-2; TRBD1 matches 10 bases. Trimming removed 4 bases from V and 4 bases from J; junction bases left unmatched: 3. CDR1 is LGHDT and CDR2 is YNNKEL in the germline V gene (reference sequence). There are 14 residues in the CDR3. The full variable domain, its missing parts supplied by reference TRBV3-1 and TRBJ1-2, is DTAVSQTPKYLVTQMGNDKSIKCEQNLGHDTMYWYKQDSKKFLKIMFSYNNKELIINETVPNRFSPKSPDKAHLNLHINSLELGDSAVYFCASSPGTGAYGYTFGSGTRLTVV.

This chain links TRBV28 with TRBJ1-2; TRBD1 is a possible D gene (5 bases). The length of the CDR3 is 13 residues. V dropped 6 bases and J dropped 2 bases, with 10 bases sitting between them. Germline V gene data show CDR1 as MDHEN and CDR2 as SYDVKM. The CDR3 nucleotides are TGTGCCAGCAGAAGAGGGGCCAACTATGGCTACACCTTC. This translates into CASRRGANYGYTF.